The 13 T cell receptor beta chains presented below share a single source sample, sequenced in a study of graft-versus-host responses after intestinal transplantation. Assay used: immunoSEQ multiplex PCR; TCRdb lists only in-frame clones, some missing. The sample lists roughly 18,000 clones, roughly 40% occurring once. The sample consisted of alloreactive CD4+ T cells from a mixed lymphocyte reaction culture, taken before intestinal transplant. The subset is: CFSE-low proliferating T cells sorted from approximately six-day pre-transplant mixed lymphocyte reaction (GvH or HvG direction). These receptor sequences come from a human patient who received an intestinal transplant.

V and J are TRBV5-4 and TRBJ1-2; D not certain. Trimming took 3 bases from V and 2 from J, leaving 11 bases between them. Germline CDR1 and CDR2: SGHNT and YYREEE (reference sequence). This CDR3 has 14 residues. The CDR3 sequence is CASSSIGRNYGYTF. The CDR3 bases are TGTGCCAGCAGCTCGATAGGGCGAAACTATGGCTACACCTTC.

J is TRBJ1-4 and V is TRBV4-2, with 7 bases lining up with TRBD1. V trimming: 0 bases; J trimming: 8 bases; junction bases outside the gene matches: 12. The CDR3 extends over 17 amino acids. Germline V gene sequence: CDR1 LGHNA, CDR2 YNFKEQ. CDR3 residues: CASSQEGGNRGGEKLFF. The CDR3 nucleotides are TGTGCCAGCAGCCAAGAAGGAGGTAACAGGGGAGGCGAAAAACTGTTTTTT.

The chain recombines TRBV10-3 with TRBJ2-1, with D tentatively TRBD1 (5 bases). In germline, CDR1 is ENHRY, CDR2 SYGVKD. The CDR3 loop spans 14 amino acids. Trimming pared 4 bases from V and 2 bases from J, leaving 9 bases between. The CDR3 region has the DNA TGTGCCATCAGTGGACAGTTCCCCTACAATGAGCAGTTCTTC. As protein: CAISGQFPYNEQFF.

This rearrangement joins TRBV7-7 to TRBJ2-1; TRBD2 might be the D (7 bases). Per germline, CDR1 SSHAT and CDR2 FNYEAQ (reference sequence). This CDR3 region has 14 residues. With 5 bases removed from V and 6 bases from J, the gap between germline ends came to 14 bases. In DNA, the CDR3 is TGTGCCAGCAGCCGACGGGGGGCCCTCAATGAGCAGTTCTTC. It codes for CASSRRGALNEQFF.

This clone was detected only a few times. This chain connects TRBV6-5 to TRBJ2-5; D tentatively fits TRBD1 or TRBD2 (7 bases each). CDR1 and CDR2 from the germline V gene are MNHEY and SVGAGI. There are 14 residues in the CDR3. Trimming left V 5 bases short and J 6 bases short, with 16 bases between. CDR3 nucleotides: TGTGCCAGCAGTCTCCGACAGGGAGGGAAGACCCAGTACTTC. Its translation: CASSLRQGGKTQYF.

In DNA, the CDR3 is TGTGCCAGCAACCGCGACTCCGGGACCAACCCATACAATGAGCAGTTCTTC. This sequence encodes CASNRDSGTNPYNEQFF. V usage is TRBV11-3 and J usage is TRBJ2-1; TRBD1 or TRBD2 may be the D gene (5 bases each). Germline loops: CDR1 SGHNT, CDR2 YENEEA. The CDR3 is made up of 17 amino acids. Trimming stripped 7 bases from V and 4 bases from J, with 23 bases between.

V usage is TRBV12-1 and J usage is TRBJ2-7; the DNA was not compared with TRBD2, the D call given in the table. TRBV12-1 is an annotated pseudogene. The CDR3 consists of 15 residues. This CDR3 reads CASSAGTKSSYEQYF. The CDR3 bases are TGTGCCAGCAGCGCTGGGACTAAGAGCTCCTACGAGCAGTACTTC.

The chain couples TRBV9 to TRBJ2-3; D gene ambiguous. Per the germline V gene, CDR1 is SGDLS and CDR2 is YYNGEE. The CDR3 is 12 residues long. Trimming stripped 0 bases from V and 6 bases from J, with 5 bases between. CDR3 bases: TGTGCCAGCAGCGTAGACGGTGATACGCAGTATTTT. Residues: CASSVDGDTQYF.

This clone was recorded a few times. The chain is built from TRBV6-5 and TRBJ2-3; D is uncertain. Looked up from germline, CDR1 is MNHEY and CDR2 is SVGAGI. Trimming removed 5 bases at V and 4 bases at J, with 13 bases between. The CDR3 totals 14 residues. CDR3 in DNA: TGTGCCAGCAGTGATTCGCTAAGTCCAGATACGCAGTATTTT. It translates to CASSDSLSPDTQYF.

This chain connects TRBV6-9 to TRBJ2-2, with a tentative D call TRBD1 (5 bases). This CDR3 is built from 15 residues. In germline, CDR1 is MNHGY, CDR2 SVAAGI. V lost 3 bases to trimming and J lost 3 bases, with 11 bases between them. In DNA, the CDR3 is TGTGCCAGCAGTTACTCGGCAGGGTACACCGGGGAGCTGTTTTTT. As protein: CASSYSAGYTGELFF.

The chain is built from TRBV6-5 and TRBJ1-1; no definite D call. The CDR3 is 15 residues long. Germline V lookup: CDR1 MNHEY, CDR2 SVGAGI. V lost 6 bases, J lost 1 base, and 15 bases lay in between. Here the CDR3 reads CASSSRGIKNTEAFF. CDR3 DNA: TGTGCCAGCAGCTCCCGTGGGATAAAGAACACTGAAGCTTTCTTT.

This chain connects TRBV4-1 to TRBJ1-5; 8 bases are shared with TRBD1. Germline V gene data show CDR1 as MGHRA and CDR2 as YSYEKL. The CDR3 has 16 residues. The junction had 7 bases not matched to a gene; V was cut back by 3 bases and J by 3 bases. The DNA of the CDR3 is TGCGCCAGCAGCCAGTGGGGACAGGCTAACAATCAGCCCCAGCATTTT. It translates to CASSQWGQANNQPQHF.

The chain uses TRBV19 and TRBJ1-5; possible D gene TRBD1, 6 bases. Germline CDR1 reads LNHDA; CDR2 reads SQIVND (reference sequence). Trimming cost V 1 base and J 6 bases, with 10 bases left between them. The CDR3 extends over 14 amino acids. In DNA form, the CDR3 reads TGTGCCAGTAGTATAGTTTACAGGGCTCAGCCCCAGCATTTT. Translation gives CASSIVYRAQPQHF.